This T cell receptor (beta chain) was sequenced for a study of blood T cell repertoires in COVID-19. About the research overall: Samples representing acute and convalescent COVID-19 were sourced from the United States, Italy and Spain.

This CDR3 region has 14 residues. Trimming took 0 bases from V and 5 from J, leaving 11 bases between them. Germline V CDR1 and CDR2: SGHRS, YFSETQ. The assay was immunoSEQ multiplex PCR, and TCRdb's table has in-frame clones only and misses some. The table records 100,000 to 150,000 clones, 65% to 80% of them present only once. The sequenced sample consisted of peripheral blood. This receptor was taken from a human donor with acute or convalescent COVID-19. The donor label of this sample is uncertain. The chain couples TRBV5-1 to TRBJ1-2, with no clear D. CDR3 sequence: CASSLVSGRYGYTF. CDR3 DNA sequence: TGCGCCAGCAGCTTGGTGTCAGGTCGTTATGGCTACACCTTC. Full variable domain (rest looked up from reference TRBV5-1 and TRBJ1-2): KAGVTQTPRYLIKTRGQQVTLSCSPISGHRSVSWYQQTPGQGLQFLFEYFSETQRNKGNFPGRFSGRQFSNSRSEMNVSTLELGDSALYLCASSLVSGRYGYTFGSGTRLTVV.